This T cell receptor (beta chain) was found in a study of blood T cell repertoires in COVID-19. On the study more broadly: Sites in the United States, Italy and Spain provided acute and convalescent COVID-19 samples. From T cells, B-cell-depleted T cells, or PBMCs came the material, which was cDNA or gDNA.

Germline CDR1 and CDR2: SGHNT and YYREEE (reference sequence). The CDR3 runs 14 residues. J lost 6 bases, V lost 4 bases, and 5 bases had no gene match. Original analysis: By means of reference gene primer amplification, nucleated cell counts were estimated. Libraries were prepared by immunoSEQ multiplex PCR; TCRdb keeps only in-frame clonotypes and omits some of them. That table supplies the V and J calls and clone size; D and trimming were determined from the DNA. The sample has roughly 260,000 clones, 70% to 90% seen once. Participant ages covered about 18 to 100 years across around 25 US areas. V gene TRBV5-4 combines with J gene TRBJ2-1; 9 positions agree with TRBD2. The sequenced material came from PBMCs or T cells enriched from blood (not recorded which). The TCR was taken from a woman aged 45-65 years who had recovered from COVID-19. CDR3: CASSTEAGGNEQFF. The CDR3 nucleotides are TGTGCCAGCAGCACTGAAGCGGGAGGCAATGAGCAGTTCTTC.